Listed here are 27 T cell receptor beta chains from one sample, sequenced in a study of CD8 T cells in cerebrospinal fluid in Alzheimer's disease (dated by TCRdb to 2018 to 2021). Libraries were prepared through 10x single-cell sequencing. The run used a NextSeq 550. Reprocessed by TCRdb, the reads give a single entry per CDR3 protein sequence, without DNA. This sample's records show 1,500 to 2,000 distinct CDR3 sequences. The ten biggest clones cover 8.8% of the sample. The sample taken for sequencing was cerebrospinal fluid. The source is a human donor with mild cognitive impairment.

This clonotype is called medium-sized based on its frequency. CDR3 region: CASSSGRSTGELFF. The chain is built from TRBV19 and TRBJ2-2; checking the TCRdb D call of TRBD2 is not possible without DNA. The germline V gene encodes CDR1 LNHDA and CDR2 SQIVND (reference sequence). CDR3 length equals 14 residues.

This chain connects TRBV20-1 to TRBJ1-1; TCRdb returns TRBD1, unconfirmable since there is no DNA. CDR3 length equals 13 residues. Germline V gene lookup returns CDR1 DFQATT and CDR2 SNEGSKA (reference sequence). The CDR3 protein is CSARFPTGTEAFF.

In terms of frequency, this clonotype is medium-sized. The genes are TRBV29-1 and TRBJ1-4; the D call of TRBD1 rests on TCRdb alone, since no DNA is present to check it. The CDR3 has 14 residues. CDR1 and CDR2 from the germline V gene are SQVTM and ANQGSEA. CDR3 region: CSIKQGRGGEKLFF.

The CDR3 sequence: CASSPFGGNTEAFF. This chain joins TRBV4-1 and TRBJ1-1. Germline V gene data show CDR1 as MGHRA and CDR2 as YSYEKL. The CDR3 has 14 residues.

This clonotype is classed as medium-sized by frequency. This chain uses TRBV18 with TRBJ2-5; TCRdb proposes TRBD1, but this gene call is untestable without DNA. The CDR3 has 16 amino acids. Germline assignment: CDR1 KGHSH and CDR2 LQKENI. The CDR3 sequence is CASSPTSDRGYETQYF. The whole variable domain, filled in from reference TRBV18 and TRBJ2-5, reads NAGVMQNPRHLVRRRGQEARLRCSPMKGHSHVYWYRQLPEEGLKFMVYLQKENIIDESGMPKERFSAEFPKEGPSILRIQQVVRGDSAAYFCASSPTSDRGYETQYFGPGTRLLVL.

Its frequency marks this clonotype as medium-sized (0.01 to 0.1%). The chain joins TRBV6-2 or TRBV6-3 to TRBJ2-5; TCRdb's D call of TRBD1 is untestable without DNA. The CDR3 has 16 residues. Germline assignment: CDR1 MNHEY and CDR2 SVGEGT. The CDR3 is CASTIRGSRIQETQYF.

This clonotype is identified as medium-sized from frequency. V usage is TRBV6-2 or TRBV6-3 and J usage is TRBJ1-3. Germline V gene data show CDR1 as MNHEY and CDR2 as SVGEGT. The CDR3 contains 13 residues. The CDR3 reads CASSKNTGNTIYF.

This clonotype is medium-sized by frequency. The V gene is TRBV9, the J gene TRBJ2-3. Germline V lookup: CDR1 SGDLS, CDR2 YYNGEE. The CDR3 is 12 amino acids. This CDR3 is CASSVDLDTQYF.

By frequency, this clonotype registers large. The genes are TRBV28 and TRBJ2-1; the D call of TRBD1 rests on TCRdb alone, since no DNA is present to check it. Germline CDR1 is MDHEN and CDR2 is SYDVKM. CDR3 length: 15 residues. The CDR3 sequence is CASSSPEDRPNEQFF.

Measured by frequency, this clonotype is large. CDR3 amino acids: CASSYSGTLNQPQHF. This chain links TRBV6-2 or TRBV6-3 with TRBJ1-5. The CDR3 spans 15 residues. The germline V gene encodes CDR1 MNHEY and CDR2 SVGEGT.

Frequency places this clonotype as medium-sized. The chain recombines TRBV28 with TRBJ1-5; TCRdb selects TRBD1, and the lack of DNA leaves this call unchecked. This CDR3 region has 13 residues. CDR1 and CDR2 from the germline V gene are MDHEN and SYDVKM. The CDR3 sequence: CASSLGTYQPQHF.

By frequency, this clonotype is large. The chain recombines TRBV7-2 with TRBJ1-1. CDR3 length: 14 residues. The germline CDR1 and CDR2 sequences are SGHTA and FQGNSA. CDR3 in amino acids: CASSWGTSTTEAFF.

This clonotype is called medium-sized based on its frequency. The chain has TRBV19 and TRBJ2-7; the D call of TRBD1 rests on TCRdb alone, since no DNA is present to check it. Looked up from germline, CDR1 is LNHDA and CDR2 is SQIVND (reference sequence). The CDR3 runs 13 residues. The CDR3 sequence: CASSQGEGYEQYF.

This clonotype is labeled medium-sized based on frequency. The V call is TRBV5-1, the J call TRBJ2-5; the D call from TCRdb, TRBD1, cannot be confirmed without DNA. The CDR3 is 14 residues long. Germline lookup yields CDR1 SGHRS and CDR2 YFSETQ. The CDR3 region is CASSLAGGEETQYF.

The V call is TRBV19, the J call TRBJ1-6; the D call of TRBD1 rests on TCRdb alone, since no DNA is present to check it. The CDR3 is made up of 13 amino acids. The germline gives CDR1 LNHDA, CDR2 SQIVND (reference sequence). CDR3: CASNSGAESPLHF.

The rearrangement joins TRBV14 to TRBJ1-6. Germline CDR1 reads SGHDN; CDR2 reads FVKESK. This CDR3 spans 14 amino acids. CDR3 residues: CASSQQVYNSPLHF.

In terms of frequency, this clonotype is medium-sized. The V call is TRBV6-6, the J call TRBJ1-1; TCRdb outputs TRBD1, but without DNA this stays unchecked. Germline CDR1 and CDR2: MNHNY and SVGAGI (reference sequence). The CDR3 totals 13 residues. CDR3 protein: CASRGRMNTEAFF.

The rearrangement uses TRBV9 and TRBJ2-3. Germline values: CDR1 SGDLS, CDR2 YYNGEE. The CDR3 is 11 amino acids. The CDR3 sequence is CASSVEGTQYF.

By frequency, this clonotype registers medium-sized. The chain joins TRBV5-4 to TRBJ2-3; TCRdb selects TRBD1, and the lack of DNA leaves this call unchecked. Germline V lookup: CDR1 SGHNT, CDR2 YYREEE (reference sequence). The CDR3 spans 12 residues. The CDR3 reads CASRGTADTQYF.

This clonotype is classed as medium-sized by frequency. The CDR3 here is CASNWGGELFF. The rearrangement joins TRBV19 to TRBJ2-2. The CDR3 sequence is 11 residues long. Germline CDR1 LNHDA, CDR2 SQIVND (reference sequence).

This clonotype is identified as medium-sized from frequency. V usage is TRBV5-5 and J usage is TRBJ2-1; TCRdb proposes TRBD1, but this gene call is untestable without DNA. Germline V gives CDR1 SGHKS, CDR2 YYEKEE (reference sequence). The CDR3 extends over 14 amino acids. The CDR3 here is CASSPGGATNEQFF.

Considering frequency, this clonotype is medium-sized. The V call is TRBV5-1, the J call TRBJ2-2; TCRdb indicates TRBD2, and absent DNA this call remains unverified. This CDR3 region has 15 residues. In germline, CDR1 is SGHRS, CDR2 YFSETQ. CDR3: CASSAGLAATGELFF. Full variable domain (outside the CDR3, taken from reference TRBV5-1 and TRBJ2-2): KAGVTQTPRYLIKTRGQQVTLSCSPISGHRSVSWYQQTPGQGLQFLFEYFSETQRNKGNFPGRFSGRQFSNSRSEMNVSTLELGDSALYLCASSAGLAATGELFFGEGSRLTVL.

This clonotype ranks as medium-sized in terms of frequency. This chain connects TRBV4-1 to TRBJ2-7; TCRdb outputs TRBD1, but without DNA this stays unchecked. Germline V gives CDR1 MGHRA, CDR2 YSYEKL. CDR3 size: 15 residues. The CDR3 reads CASSQEKAGTYEQYF.

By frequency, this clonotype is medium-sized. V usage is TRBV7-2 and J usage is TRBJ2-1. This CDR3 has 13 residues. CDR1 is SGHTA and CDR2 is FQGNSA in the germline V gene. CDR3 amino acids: CASSLYYHNEQFF.

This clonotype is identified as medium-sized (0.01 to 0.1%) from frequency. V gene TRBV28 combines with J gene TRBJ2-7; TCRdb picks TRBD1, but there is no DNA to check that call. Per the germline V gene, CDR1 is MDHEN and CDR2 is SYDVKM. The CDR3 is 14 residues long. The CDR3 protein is CASNPSGATYEQYF.

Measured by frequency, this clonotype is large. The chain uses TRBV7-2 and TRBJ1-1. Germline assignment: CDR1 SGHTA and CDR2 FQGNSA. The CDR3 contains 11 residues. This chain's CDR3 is CASSSESEAFF.

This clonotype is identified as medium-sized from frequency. CDR3 amino acids: CSASPSGPGKAFF. The chain employs TRBV20-1 and TRBJ1-1. This CDR3 has 13 amino acids. The germline CDR1 and CDR2 sequences are DFQATT and SNEGSKA (reference sequence).